This T cell receptor beta chain was sequenced in a study of identifying expanded T cells in peripheral blood. The data were produced by immunoSEQ multiplex PCR, yet TCRdb's version contains in-frame clones alone and is incomplete. The sample shows about 100,000 clones, over 70% of them seen only once. The V end was cut by 8 bases, the J end by 4 bases, with 15 bases between. CDR1 SNHLY and CDR2 FYNNEI come from the germline V gene. This CDR3 has 14 residues. Study-wide results and limits: Clone count variance between approximately 2-week samples rose with total template count.

As to this clone: Its specificity is not known.

Sequenced input: blood. The source is a person between 18 and 70 years old in good health. The J gene is TRBJ2-1, the V gene TRBV2; D is perhaps TRBD1 (5 bases). CDR3 sequence reads: CASRQTSIYNEQFF. CDR3 nucleotide sequence: TGTGCCAGCCGACAGACTTCTATTTACAATGAGCAGTTCTTC. The variable domain in full, completed from reference TRBV2 and TRBJ2-1, reads EPEVTQTPSHQVTQMGQEVILRCVPISNHLYFYWYRQILGQKVEFLVSFYNNEISEKSEIFDDQFSVERPDGSNFTLKIRSTKLEDSAMYFCASRQTSIYNEQFFGPGTRLTVL.